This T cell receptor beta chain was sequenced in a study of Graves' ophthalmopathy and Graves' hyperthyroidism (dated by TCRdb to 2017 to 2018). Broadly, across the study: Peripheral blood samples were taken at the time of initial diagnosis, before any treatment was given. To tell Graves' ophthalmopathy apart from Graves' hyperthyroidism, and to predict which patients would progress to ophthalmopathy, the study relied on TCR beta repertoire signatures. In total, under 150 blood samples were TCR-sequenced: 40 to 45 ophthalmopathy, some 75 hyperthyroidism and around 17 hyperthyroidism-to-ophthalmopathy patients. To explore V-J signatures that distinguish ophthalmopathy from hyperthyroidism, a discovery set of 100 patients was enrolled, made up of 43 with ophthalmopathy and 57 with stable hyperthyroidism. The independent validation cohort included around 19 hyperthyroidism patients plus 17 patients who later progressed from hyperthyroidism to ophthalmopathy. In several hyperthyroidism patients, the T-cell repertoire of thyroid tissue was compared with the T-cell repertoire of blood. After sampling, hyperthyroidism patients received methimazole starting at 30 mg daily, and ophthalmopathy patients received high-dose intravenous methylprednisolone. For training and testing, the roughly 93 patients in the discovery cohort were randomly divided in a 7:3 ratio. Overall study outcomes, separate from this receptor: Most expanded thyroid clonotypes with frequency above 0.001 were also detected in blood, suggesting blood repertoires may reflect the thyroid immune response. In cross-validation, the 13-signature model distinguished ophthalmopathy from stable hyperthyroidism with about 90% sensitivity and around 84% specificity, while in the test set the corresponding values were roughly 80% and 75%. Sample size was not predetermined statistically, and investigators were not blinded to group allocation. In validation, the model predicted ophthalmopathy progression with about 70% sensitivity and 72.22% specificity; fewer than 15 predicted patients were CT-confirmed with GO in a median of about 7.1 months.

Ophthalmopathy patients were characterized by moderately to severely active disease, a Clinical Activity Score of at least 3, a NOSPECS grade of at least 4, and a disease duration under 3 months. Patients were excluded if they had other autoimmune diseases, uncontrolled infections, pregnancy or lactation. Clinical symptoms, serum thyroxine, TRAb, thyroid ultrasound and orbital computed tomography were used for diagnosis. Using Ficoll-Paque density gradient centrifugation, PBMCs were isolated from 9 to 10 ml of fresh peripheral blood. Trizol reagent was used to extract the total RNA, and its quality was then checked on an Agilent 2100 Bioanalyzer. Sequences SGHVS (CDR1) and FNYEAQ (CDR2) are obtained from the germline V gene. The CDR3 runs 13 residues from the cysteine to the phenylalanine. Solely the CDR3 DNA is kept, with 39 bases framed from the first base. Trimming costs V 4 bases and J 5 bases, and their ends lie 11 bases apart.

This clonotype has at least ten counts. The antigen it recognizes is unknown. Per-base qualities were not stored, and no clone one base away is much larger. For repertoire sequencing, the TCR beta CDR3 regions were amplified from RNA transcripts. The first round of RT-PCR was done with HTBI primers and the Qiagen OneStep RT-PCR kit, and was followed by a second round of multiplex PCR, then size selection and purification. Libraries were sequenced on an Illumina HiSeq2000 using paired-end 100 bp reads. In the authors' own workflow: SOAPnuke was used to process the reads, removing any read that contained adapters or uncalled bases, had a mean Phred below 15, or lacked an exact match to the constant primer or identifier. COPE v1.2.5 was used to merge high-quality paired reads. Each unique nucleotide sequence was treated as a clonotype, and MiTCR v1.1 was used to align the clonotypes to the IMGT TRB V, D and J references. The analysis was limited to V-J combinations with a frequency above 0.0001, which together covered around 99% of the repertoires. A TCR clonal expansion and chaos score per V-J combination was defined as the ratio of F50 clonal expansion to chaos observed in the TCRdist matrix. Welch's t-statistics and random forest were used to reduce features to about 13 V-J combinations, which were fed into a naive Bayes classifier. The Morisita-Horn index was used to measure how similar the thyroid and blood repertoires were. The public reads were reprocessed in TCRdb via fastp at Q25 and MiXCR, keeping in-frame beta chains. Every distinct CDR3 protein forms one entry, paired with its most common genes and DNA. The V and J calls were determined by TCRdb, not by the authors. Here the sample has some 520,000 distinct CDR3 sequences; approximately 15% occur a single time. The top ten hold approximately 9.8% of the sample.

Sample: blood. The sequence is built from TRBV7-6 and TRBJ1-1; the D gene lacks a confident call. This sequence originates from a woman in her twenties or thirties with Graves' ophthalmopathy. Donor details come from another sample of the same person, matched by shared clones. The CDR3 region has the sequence CASSYGLGTEAFF. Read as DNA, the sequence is TGTGCCAGCAGCTACGGACTGGGGACTGAAGCTTTCTTT.